This is a list of T cell receptor beta chains from one sample in a study of blood T cell repertoires in COVID-19. Some clones are missing from TCRdb's copy, which holds only in-frame ones; the method was immunoSEQ multiplex PCR. Of about 200,000 clones in the sample, approximately 85% were seen once. Material: peripheral blood. Receptor source: a woman in her 70s with COVID-19, enrolled during active disease. The CDR3 runs from the conserved cysteine through the conserved F or W. Each record gives: V gene, J gene, clone size, D gene, CDR3 DNA, CDR3 protein. The D gene is left open where the match is weak. Expanded clones get a size class; other rows say once, few or many, or leave the size out.

TRBV19,TRBJ1-4,few,NA,TGTGCCAGTAGTATGGAGGAGGCAACTAATGAAAAACTGTTTTTT,CASSMEEATNEKLFF
TRBV27,TRBJ2-5,NA,TRBD1,TGTGCCAGCAGTCCAAACGACAGGGGGCAAGAGACCCAGTACTTC,CASSPNDRGQETQYF
TRBV4-2,TRBJ1-2,NA,NA,TGTGCCAGCAGCCCGGATAAGGCGGATGGCTACACCTTC,CASSPDKADGYTF
TRBV29-1,TRBJ1-1,NA,NA,TGCAGCTCCAAGGGGCGGACACCCGAAGCTTTCTTT,CSSKGRTPEAFF
TRBV3-1/TRBV3-2,TRBJ2-7,once,NA,TGTGCCAGCAGCTCTAGGACACCTAACTACGAGCAGTACTTC,CASSSRTPNYEQYF
TRBV7-3,TRBJ2-5,NA,NA,TGTGCCAGCAGCGCAGGGTCGGTCGAGACCCAGTACTTC,CASSAGSVETQYF
TRBV7-9,TRBJ2-4,NA,NA,TGTGCCAGCAGCTCACAGGGTACAAACATTCAGTACTTC,CASSSQGTNIQYF
TRBV7-2,TRBJ2-2,NA,NA,TGTGCCAGCAGCTCCTGGGATTCGCGGGCCGGGGAGCTGTTTTTT,CASSSWDSRAGELFF
TRBV5-1,TRBJ1-2,NA,NA,TGCGCCAGCAGCCGGGGGGAGACAAGTAGGGCGGGAGGCTACACCTTC,CASSRGETSRAGGYTF
TRBV6-6,TRBJ2-1,NA,NA,TGTGCCAGCAGTTACGGGCTGGTTTACAATGAGCAGTTCTTC,CASSYGLVYNEQFF
TRBV18,TRBJ2-1,NA,TRBD2,TGTGCCAGCTCACCACCGACAGGGCCGGGACTAGCGGGAGATGAGCAGTTCTTC,CASSPPTGPGLAGDEQFF
TRBV29-1,TRBJ1-4,NA,NA,TGCAGCGTTGCCCCCACCGGGACTGAAGAAGAAAAACTGTTTTTT,CSVAPTGTEEEKLFF
TRBV29-1,TRBJ2-7,few,TRBD1,TGCAGCGTTGGGACAGGGACTTGGGCCGAGCAGTACTTC,CSVGTGTWAEQYF
TRBV7-2,TRBJ2-2,NA,TRBD2,TGTGCCAGCAGCTTTCTAGCGGCTTACACCGGGGAGCTGTTTTTT,CASSFLAAYTGELFF
TRBV7-9,TRBJ1-4,few,TRBD1,TGTGCCAGCAGCTTAGGGGACAGGGATGAAAAACTGTTTTTT,CASSLGDRDEKLFF
TRBV5-1,TRBJ1-2,NA,NA,TGCGCCAGCAGTCCGGACAGAACTAACTATGGCTACACCTTC,CASSPDRTNYGYTF
TRBV11-2,TRBJ2-5,NA,NA,TGTGCCAGCAGCATAGGACTATCCCAAGAGACCCAGTACTTC,CASSIGLSQETQYF
TRBV4-2,TRBJ1-2,NA,TRBD1,TGTGCCAGCACGACAGGGGGTATCCTTAACTATGGCTACACCTTC,CASTTGGILNYGYTF
TRBV6-5,TRBJ1-1,NA,NA,TGTGCCAGCAGCAGGGAACACGGCGGAAGCACTGAAGCTTTCTTT,CASSREHGGSTEAFF
TRBV12-3/TRBV12-4,TRBJ1-4,NA,NA,TGTGCCAGCGGGCAGTGGTTGGAAAAACTGTTTTTT,CASGQWLEKLFF
TRBV28,TRBJ1-2,NA,TRBD1,TGTGCCAGCAGTTTCTGGGTGACAGGGGGCGCTTCTCACTATGGCTACACCTTC,CASSFWVTGGASHYGYTF
TRBV19,TRBJ1-3,few,NA,TGTGCCAGTTCTGCGACTACTGGAAACACCATATATTTT,CASSATTGNTIYF
TRBV2,TRBJ1-6,NA,NA,TGTGCCAGCACGAGGACGGGGGCGGGGGAATGGTCACCCCTCCACTTT,CASTRTGAGEWSPLHF
TRBV19,TRBJ1-1,NA,NA,TGTGCCAGTAGGGGCGCCTCTCAGTCTACTGAAGCTTTCTTT,CASRGASQSTEAFF
TRBV7-8,TRBJ2-1,NA,TRBD2,TGTGCCAGCAGCAAGTCTAGCGGGATGGGTGAGCAGTTCTTC,CASSKSSGMGEQFF
TRBV9,TRBJ1-1,NA,NA,TGTGCCAGCAGTCAAGGGAGCAGGAACACTGAAGCTTTCTTT,CASSQGSRNTEAFF
TRBV19,TRBJ1-4,NA,TRBD1,TGTGCCAGTAACACCGGGACAGGTCCTGAAAAACTGTTTTTT,CASNTGTGPEKLFF
TRBV6-5,TRBJ1-1,NA,TRBD1,TGTGCCAGCAGCTGGGGACAGGGGTATACTGAAGCTTTCTTT,CASSWGQGYTEAFF
TRBV10-3,TRBJ2-5,NA,NA,TGTGCCATCAGTGGGCAGGCCCGGGGAGAGACCCAGTACTTC,CAISGQARGETQYF